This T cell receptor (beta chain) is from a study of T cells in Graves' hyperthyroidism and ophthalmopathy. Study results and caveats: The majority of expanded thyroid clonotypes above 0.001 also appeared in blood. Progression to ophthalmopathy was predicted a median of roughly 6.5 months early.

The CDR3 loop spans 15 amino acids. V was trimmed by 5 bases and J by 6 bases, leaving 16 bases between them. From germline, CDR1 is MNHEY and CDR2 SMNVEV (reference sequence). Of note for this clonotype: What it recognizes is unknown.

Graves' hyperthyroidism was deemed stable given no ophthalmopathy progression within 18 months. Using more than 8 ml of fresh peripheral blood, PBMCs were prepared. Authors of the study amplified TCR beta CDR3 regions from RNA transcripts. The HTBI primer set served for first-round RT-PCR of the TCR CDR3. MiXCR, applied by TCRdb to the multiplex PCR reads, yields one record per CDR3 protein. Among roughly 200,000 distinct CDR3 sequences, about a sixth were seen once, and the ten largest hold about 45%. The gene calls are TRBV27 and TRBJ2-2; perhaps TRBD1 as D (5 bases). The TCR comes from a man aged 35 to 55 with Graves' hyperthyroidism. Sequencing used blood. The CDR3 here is CASSPEGAGAGELFF. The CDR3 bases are TGTGCCAGCAGTCCCGAAGGGGCCGGCGCCGGGGAGCTGTTTTTT.